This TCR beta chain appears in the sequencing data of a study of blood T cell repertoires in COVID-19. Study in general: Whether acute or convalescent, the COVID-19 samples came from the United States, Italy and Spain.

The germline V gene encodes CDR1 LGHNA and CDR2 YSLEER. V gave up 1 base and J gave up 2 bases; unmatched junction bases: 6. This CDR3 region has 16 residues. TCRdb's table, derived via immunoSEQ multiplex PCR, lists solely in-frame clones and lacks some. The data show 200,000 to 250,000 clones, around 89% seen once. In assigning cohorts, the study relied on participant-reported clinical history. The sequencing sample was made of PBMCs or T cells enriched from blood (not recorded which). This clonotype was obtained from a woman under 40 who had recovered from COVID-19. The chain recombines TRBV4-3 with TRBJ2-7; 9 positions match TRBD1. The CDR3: CASSQGPGQGPYEQYF. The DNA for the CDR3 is TGCGCCAGCAGCCAAGGGCCGGGACAGGGTCCCTACGAGCAGTACTTC.